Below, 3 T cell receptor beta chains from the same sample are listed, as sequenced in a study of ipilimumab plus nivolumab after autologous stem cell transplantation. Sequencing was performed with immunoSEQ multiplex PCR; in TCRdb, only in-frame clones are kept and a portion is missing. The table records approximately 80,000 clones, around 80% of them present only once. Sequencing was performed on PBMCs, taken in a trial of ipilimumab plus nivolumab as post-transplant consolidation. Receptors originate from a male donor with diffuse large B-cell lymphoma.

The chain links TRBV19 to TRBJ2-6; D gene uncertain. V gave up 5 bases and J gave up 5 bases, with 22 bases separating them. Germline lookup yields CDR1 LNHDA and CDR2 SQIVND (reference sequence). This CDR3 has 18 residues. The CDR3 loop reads CASSLQKTNQSRANVLTF. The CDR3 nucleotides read TGTGCCAGTAGTTTACAGAAGACAAATCAAAGTCGGGCCAACGTCCTGACTTTC.

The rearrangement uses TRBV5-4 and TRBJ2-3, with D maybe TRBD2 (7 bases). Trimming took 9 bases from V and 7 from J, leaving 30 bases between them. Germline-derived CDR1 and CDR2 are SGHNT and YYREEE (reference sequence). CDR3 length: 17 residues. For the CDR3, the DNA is TGTGCCACGCGGAGGGATGGCGGGGGCCCGCGGGGCTATACGCAGTATTTT. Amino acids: CATRRDGGGPRGYTQYF.

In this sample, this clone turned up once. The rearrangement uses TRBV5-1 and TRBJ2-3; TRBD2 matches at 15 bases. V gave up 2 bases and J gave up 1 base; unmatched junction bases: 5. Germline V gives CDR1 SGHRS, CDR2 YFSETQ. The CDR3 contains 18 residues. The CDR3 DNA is TGCGCCAGCAGCTTTGGACTAGCGGGGGGGCACGGCACAGATACGCAGTATTTT. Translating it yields CASSFGLAGGHGTDTQYF.